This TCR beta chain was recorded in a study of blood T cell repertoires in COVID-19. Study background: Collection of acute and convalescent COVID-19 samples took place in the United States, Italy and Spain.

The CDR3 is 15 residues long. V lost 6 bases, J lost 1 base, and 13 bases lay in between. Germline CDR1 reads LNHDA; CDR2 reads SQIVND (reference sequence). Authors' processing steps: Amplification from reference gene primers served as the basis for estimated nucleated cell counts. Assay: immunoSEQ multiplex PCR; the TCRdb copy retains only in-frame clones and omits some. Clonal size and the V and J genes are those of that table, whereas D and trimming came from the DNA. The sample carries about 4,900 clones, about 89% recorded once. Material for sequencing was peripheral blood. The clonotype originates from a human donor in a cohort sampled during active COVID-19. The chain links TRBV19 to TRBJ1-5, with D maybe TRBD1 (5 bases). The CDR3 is CASRHDRSSNQPQHF. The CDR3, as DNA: TGTGCCAGTAGGCACGACAGAAGCAGCAATCAGCCCCAGCATTTT.